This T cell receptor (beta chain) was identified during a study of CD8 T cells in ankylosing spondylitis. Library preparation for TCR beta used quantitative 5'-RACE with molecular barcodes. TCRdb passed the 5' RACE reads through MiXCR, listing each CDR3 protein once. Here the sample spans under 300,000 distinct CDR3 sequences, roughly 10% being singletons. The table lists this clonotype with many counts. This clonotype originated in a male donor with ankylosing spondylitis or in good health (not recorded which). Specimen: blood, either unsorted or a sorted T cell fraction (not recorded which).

For the CDR3, the DNA is TGCGCCAGCAGCTCACGGGGTCTTAGCACAGATACGCAGTATTTT. Amino acids: CASSSRGLSTDTQYF. The chain joins TRBV5-1 to TRBJ2-3; D is possibly TRBD2 (5 bases). CDR1 is SGHRS and CDR2 is YFSETQ in the germline V gene. The germline V and J ends were trimmed by 3 bases and 0 bases, with 11 bases remaining between them. The CDR3 length is 15 residues.